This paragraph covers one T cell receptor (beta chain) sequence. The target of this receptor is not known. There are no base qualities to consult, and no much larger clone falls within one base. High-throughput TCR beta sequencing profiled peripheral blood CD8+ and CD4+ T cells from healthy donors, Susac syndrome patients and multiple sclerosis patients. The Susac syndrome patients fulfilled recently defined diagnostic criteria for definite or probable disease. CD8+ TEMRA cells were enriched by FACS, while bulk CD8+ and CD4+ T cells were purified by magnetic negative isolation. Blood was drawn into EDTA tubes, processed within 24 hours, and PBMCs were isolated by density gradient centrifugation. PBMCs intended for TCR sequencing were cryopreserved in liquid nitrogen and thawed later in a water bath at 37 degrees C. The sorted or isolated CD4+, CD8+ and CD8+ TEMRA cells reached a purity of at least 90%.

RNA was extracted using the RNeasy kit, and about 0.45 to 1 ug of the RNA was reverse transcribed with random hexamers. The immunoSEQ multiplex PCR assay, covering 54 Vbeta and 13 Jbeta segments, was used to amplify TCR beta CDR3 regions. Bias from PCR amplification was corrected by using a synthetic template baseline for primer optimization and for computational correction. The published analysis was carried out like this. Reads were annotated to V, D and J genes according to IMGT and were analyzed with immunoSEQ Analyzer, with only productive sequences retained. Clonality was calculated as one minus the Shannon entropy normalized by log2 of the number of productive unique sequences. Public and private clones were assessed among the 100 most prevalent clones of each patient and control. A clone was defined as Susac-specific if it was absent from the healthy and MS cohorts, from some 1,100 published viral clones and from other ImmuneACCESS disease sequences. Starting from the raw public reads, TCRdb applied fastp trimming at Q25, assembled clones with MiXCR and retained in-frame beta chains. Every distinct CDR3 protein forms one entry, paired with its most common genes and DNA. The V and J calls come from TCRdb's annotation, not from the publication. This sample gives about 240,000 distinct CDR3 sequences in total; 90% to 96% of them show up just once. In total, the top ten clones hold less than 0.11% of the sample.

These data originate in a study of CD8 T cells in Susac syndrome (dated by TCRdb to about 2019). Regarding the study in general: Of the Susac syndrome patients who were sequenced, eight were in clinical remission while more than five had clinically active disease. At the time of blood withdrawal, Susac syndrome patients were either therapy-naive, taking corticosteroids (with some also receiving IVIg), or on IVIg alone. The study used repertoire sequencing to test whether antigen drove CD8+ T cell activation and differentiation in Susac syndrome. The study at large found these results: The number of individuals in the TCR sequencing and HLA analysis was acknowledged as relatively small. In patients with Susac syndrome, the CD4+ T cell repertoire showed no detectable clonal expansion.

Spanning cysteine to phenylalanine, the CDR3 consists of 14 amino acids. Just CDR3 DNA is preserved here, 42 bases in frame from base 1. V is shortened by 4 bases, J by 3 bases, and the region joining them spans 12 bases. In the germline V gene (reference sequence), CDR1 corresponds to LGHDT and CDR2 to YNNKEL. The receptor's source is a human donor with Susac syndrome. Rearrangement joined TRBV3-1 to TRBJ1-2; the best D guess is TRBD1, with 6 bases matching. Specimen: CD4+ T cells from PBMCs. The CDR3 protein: CASSLGQPYYGYTF. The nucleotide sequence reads TGTGCCAGCAGCCTTGGACAGCCCTACTATGGCTACACCTTC.